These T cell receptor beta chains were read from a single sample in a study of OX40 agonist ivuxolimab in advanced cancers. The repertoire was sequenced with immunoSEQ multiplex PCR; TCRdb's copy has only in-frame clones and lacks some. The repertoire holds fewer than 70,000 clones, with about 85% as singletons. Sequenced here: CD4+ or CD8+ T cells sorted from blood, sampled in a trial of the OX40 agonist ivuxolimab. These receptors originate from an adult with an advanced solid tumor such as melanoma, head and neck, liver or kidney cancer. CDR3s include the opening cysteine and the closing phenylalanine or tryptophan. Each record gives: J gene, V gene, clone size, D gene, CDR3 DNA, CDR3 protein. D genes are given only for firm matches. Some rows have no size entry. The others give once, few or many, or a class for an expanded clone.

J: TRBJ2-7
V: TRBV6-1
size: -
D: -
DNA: TGTGCCAGCAGTTCCCGGACGGATCTCTACGAGCAGTACTTC
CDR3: CASSSRTDLYEQYF

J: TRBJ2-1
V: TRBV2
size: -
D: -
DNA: TGTGCCAGCAGTTTGGGAGTCGGCGATGAGCAGTTCTTC
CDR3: CASSLGVGDEQFF

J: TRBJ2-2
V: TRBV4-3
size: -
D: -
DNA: TGCGCCAGCAGCCGAACCGGGGACACCGGGGAGCTGTTTTTT
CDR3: CASSRTGDTGELFF

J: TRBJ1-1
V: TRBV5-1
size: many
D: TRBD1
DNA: TGCGCCAGCAGCCCCGACAGGGAGTACACTGAAGCTTTCTTT
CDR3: CASSPDREYTEAFF

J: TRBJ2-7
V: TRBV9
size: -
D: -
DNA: TGTGCCAGCAGCGTAGAGTCGGGCTACGAGCAGTACTTC
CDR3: CASSVESGYEQYF

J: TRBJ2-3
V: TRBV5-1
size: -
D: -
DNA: TGCGCCAGCAGCCGAGGGGTGGCAGATACGCAGTATTTT
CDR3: CASSRGVADTQYF

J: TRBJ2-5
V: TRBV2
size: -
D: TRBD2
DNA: TGTGCCAGCGGCAGGTCGGGAGGGCCCGAGACCCAGTACTTC
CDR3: CASGRSGGPETQYF

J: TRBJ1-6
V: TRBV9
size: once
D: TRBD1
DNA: TGTGCCAGCAGCGGACCCGGGACAGGGTATAATTCACCCCTCCACTTT
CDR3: CASSGPGTGYNSPLHF

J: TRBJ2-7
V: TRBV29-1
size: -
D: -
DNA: TGCAGCGCCGCAAGGGGCTACGAGCAGTACTTC
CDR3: CSAARGYEQYF

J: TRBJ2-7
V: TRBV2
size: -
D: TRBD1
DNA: TGTGCCAGAGCACGTTTCAGGGGGCGCGAGCAGTACTTC
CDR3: CARARFRGREQYF

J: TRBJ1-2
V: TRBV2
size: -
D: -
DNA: TGTGCCAGCAACCTAGGGACGGAATATGGCTACACCTTC
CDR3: CASNLGTEYGYTF

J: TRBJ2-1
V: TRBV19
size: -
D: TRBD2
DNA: TGTGCCAGCGCCCGGGACTTAGGCGGGGGGGCTTACAATGAGCAGTTCTTC
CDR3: CASARDLGGGAYNEQFF

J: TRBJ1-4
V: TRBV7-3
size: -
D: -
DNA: TGTGCCAGCAGCGTACCGACAGGCCAGGGGGAAAAACTGTTTTTT
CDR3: CASSVPTGQGEKLFF

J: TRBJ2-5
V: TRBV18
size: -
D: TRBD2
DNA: TGTGCCAGCTCACCAAGGACTAGCGGGATCGGGGAGACCCAGTACTTC
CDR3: CASSPRTSGIGETQYF

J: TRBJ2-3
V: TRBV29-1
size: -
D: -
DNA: TGCAGCGTTGGACCCGGGGCTGCGCAGTATTTT
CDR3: CSVGPGAAQYF

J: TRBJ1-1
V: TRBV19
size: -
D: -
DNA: TGTGCCAGTAGTATAGGCCCAGGGTGGAACACTGAAGCTTTCTTT
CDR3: CASSIGPGWNTEAFF

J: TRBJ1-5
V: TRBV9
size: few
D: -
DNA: TGTGCCAGCAGCGTAGGTACAGTTAGCAATCAGCCCCAGCATTTT
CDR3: CASSVGTVSNQPQHF

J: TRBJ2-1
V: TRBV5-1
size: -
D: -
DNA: TGCGCCAGCAGCTGGAACATAGCCGATGAGCAGTTCTTC
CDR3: CASSWNIADEQFF

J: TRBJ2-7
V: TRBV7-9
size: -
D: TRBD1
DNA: TGTGCCAGCAGTCACAGGGGGCGTAGCGACTACGAGCAGTACTTC
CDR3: CASSHRGRSDYEQYF

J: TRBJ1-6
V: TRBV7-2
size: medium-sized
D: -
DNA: TGTGCCAGCAGCGGCTCCTCACCCCTCCACTTT
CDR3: CASSGSSPLHF

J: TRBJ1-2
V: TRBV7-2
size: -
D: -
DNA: TGTGCCAGCAGCTTAGGGCAGAGCAACTATGGCTACACCTTC
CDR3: CASSLGQSNYGYTF

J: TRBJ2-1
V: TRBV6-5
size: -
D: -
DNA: TGTGCCAGCAGTACGACCAGGATTCTTGACAATGAGCAGTTCTTC
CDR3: CASSTTRILDNEQFF

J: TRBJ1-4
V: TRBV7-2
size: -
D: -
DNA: TGTGCCAGCAGCTTAGCGTTGGGGCCTGAAAAACTGTTTTTT
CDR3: CASSLALGPEKLFF

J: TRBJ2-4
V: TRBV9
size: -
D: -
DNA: TGTGCCAGCGCCTCTCCACGGAAGGCCAAAAACATTCAGTACTTC
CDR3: CASASPRKAKNIQYF

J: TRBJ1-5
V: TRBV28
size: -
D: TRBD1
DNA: TGTGCCAGCAGTTTGTGGCAGGGGGCAGGTCAGCCCCAGCATTTT
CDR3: CASSLWQGAGQPQHF

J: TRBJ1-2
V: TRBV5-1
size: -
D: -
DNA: TGCGCCAGCAGCTTGGCCGACAACTATGGCTACACCTTC
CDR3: CASSLADNYGYTF

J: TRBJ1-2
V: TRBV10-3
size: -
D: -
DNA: TGTGCCATCAGTCTCGAAAGCGGGACGGGCTATGGCTACACCTTC
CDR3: CAISLESGTGYGYTF

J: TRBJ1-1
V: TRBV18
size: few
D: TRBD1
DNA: TGTGCCAGCTCACCAGGGACAGTGGGGACTGAAGCTTTCTTT
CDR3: CASSPGTVGTEAFF

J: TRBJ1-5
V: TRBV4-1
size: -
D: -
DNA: TGCGCCAGCAGCCCCCAGACTGAACAGCCCCAGCATTTT
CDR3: CASSPQTEQPQHF

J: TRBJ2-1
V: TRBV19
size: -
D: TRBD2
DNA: TGTGCCAGTAGTATAGACGGGGGGGCCTACAATGAGCAGTTCTTC
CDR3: CASSIDGGAYNEQFF

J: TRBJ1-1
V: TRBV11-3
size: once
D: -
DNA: TGTGCCAGCAGCTTAGGAGGGGGGGACACTGAAGCTTTCTTT
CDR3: CASSLGGGDTEAFF

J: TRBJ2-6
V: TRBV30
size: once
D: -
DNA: TGTGCCTGGAGTGGGATTGGACAGCTGCTCTCTGGGGCCAACGTCCTGACTTTC
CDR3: CAWSGIGQLLSGANVLTF

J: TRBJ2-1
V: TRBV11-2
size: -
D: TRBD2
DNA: TGTGCCAGCAGCCGTTACTCAGCGGGAGCCAGTGAGCAGTTCTTC
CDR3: CASSRYSAGASEQFF

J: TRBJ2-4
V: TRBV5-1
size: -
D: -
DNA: TGCGCCAGCAGCTTGGTTTTAACCGGGACAACAAAAAACATTCAGTACTTC
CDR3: CASSLVLTGTTKNIQYF

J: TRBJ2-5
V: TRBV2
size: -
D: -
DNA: TGTGCCAGCAGATACAGGGTGCAAGAGACCCAGTACTTC
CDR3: CASRYRVQETQYF

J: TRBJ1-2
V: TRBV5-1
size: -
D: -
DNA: TGCGCCAGCAGCTTGTTACAGGAAAACTATGGCTACACCTTC
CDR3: CASSLLQENYGYTF

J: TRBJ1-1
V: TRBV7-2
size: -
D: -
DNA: TGTGCCAGCAGCTTAGTACCCCCGGGGGTGAACACTGAAGCTTTCTTT
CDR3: CASSLVPPGVNTEAFF

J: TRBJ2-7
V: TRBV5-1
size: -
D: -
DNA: TGCGCCAGCAGCTTGGTCTCGGGTTTCAGCTCCTACGAGCAGTACTTC
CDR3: CASSLVSGFSSYEQYF

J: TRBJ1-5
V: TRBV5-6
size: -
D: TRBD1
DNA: TGTGCCAGCACCATAGGGGGCAGGGGTCAGCCCCAGCATTTT
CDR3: CASTIGGRGQPQHF

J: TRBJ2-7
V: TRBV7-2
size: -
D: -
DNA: TGTGCCAGCAGAACGGCCTTGGGGGGCGAGCAGTACTTC
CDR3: CASRTALGGEQYF

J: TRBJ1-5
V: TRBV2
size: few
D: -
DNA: TGTGCCAGCAAGGGCCGGGGTTATCAGCCCCAGCATTTT
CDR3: CASKGRGYQPQHF

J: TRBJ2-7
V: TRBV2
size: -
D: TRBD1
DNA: TGTGCCACGGCACTGACAGGGGGCGCCTACGAGCAGTACTTC
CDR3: CATALTGGAYEQYF

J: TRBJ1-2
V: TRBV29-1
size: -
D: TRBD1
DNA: TGCAGCGTTGAAGATCTTCAGGGGGCGGGTGGCTACACCTTC
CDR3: CSVEDLQGAGGYTF

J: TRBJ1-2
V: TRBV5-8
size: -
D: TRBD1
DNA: TGTGCCAGCAGCTTGGACGGACAGGGTATTCTCGGCTACACCTTC
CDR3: CASSLDGQGILGYTF

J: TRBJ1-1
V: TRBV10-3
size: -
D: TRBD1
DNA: TGTGCCATCAGTTCCGGGACAGGGAATACTGAAGCTTTCTTT
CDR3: CAISSGTGNTEAFF

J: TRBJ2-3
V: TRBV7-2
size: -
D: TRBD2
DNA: TGTGCCAGCAGCTTACGGGGGGTTCGAACAGATACGCAGTATTTT
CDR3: CASSLRGVRTDTQYF

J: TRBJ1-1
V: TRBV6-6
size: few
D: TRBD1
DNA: TGTGCCAGCAGTTACCCCCCTGGACAGGGCACTGAAGCTTTCTTT
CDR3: CASSYPPGQGTEAFF

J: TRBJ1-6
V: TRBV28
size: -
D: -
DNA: TGTGCCAGCAGCTCCGGATGGAGTTCCTATAATTCACCCCTCCACTTT
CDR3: CASSSGWSSYNSPLHF

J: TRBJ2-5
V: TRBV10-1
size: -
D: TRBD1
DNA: TGCGCCAGCAGCGGACAGGGGGGGACCCAGTACTTC
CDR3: CASSGQGGTQYF

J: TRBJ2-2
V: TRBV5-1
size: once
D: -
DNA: TGCGCCAGCAGCGTACCTTTAGCGAACACCGGGGAGCTGTTTTTT
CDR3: CASSVPLANTGELFF

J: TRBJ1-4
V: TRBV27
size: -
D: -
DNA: TGTGCCAGCAGTTCGCAAGGGGGGGCTAATGAAAAACTGTTTTTT
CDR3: CASSSQGGANEKLFF

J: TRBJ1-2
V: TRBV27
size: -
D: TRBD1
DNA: TGTGCCAGCAGCCCTCAGGGGGGGGCTGGGTATGGCTACACCTTC
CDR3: CASSPQGGAGYGYTF

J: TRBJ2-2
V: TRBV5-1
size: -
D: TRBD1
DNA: TGCGCCAGCAGCAAAGGGACAGATAACACCGGGGAGCTGTTTTTT
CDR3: CASSKGTDNTGELFF